One and the same sample provided the 3 T cell receptor beta chains below, sequenced in a study of cytomegalovirus exposure and HLA in healthy donors. PCR used 60 Vbeta primers and 13 Jbeta primers. The assay was immunoSEQ multiplex PCR, and TCRdb's table has in-frame clones only and misses some. The table has roughly 160,000 clones, approximately 81% seen once. The specimen sequenced was PBMCs. These receptor sequences come from a man aged 25 to 45 in good health and CMV-seronegative.

This chain links TRBV7-6 with TRBJ2-7; D unclear. Trimming stripped 0 bases from V and 1 base from J, with 7 bases between. This CDR3 region has 14 residues. CDR1 and CDR2 (germline): SGHVS, FNYEAQ. CDR3 sequence: CASSLATESYEQYF. The CDR3 DNA sequence: TGTGCCAGCAGCTTAGCAACAGAGTCCTACGAGCAGTACTTC.

This chain uses TRBV18 with TRBJ1-1; D gene unclear. Germline lookup yields CDR1 KGHSH and CDR2 LQKENI. V lost 3 bases to trimming and J lost 1 base, with 15 bases between them. The CDR3 totals 16 residues. CDR3 loop: CASSPRVSGGNTEAFF. In DNA form, the CDR3 reads TGTGCCAGCTCACCCCGGGTTTCAGGAGGGAACACTGAAGCTTTCTTT.

The chain uses TRBV7-6 and TRBJ2-5; D is uncertain. The CDR3 consists of 12 residues. V lost 5 bases and J 1 base, leaving 5 bases between the germline ends. CDR1 SGHVS and CDR2 FNYEAQ come from the germline V gene. The CDR3 sequence: CASSPIQETQYF. In DNA, the CDR3 is TGTGCCAGCAGCCCCATCCAAGAGACCCAGTACTTC.